This T cell receptor beta chain was identified during a study of regulatory T cells in long-lasting Graves disease (dated by TCRdb to the early 2020s). Background on the whole study: Newly diagnosed Graves' disease patients had taken antithyroid drugs for less than 3 months. Persistent Graves' disease patients were compared with newly diagnosed Graves' disease patients by peripheral blood TCR sequencing and RNA sequencing. The study was conducted in China and was registered as a clinical trial. A total of 35 or so samples were covered by TCR sequencing, comprising approximately 13 persistent and around 20 newly diagnosed Graves' disease patients. On the study overall, not on this receptor specifically: Only the TCR beta chain was sequenced and analyzed. More public clonotypes were shared among persistent patients (over 2,500) than among newly diagnosed patients (966). As a limitation, the authors acknowledged that the small sample size may reduce accuracy. Persistent disease showed preferential use of TRBV28, TRBJ1-2 and TRBJ2-5, whereas newly diagnosed disease favored TRBV20-1 and TRBJ2-1. Only peripheral blood was studied, because thyroid tissue, the primary lesion, was inaccessible. Persistent Graves' disease patients showed lower TCR Shannon entropy and fewer highly expanded clones than newly diagnosed patients, suggesting clonal expansion.

The label giving this sample's time point can be read as: newly diagnosed GD, antithyroid drugs for less than 3 months. For both TCR sequencing and RNA sequencing, RNA was extracted from PBMCs in TRIzol. The diagnosis of Graves' disease was made according to American Thyroid Association guidelines. Patients for the study were recruited at an endocrinology department in Xi'an, China. Each patient gave roughly 8.4 milliliters of peripheral blood, collected in an EDTA anticoagulant tube. PBMCs were isolated by Ficoll Paque Plus density gradient separation without further T cell sorting. RNA quality was checked with an Agilent 2100 Bioanalyzer and agarose gel, and concentration with a NanoDrop 2000. To prepare the library, multiplex PCR was applied. Instrument used: Illumina HiSeq 4000. iRepertoire HTBI primers and Arm-PCR amplification of CDR3 regions were used to construct TCR beta libraries. Before sequencing, the PCR products went through gel purification. Per the source publication's procedure: Gene usage analysis of CDR3 amino acid clonotypes used the 62 TRBV and more than 13 TRBJ segments found across samples. COPE and FqMerger were used to merge filtered high-quality paired reads into contigs. BLAST was used to align contigs to IMGT TRBV, TRBD and TRBJ reference genes, with CDR3 defined following IMGT. Any clonotype with a frequency above 0.1% was counted as a highly expanded clone. Repertoire diversity was measured by Shannon entropy, and V-J evenness by the Gini coefficient. Public clonotypes were defined as clonotypes shared by more than one individual. TCRdb reworked the public reads: Q25 trimming with fastp, MiXCR clone assembly, productive beta chains retained. Entries that share a CDR3 protein sequence are merged under the most common genes and DNA. The V and J calls reflect TCRdb's pipeline rather than the authors' work. The sample table lists 600,000 to 650,000 distinct CDR3 sequences, 15% to 20% of them with a count of one. The ten largest clonotypes hold 15% to 20% of the sample.

CDR1 and CDR2, per the germline V gene, are SGHRS and YFSETQ. Counted from cysteine to phenylalanine, this CDR3 has 14 amino acids. The kept DNA is CDR3 alone, 42 bases in frame from the first base. Trimming removed 5 bases from V and 11 bases from J, leaving 17 bases between the germline ends. In regard to this clonotype: Which antigen it targets is not known. No much larger clone is present one base from it, and per-base qualities are unavailable.

A further study also used this sample, focusing on T cells in Graves' hyperthyroidism and ophthalmopathy. Per that second paper: Stable Graves' hyperthyroidism was defined as no progression to ophthalmopathy during 18 months of follow-up. The hyperthyroidism patients were between 18 and 65 years old and newly diagnosed, with a disease duration of less than 2 months. Exclusion was applied to patients with uncontrolled infections, other autoimmune diseases, pregnancy or lactation. Diagnoses were established on the basis of clinical symptoms, serum thyroxine and TRAb, thyroid ultrasound, and orbital computed tomography. For the first round of RT-PCR on the TCR CDR3, the HTBI primer set was used together with the Qiagen OneStep RT-PCR kit. Blood samples also contained most of the expanded thyroid clonotypes (frequency above 0.001), which suggests that blood repertoires may reflect thyroid immune responses. A 13 V-J signature model separated ophthalmopathy from stable hyperthyroidism, with over 85% sensitivity and about 81% specificity in cross-validation and 80%/75% in testing. In validation, the model predicted progression to ophthalmopathy a median of roughly 6.1 months before onset, with approximately 70% sensitivity and about 72% specificity. A discovery cohort of approximately 100 patients, about 40 with Graves' ophthalmopathy and about 58 with stable Graves' hyperthyroidism, was used to find distinguishing TCR V-J signatures. An independent validation cohort of around 19 hyperthyroidism patients and 17 patients who later progressed to ophthalmopathy tested prospective prediction of ophthalmopathy. The approximately 100 discovery patients were randomly split 7:3 into training and test sets. Thyroid tissue and blood T-cell repertoires from more than 5 Graves' hyperthyroidism patients were also compared in the study. Once sampling was done, hyperthyroidism patients were given methimazole at a starting dose of 30 mg daily, whereas ophthalmopathy patients were given high-dose intravenous methylprednisolone. Libraries were constructed in a second round of multiplex PCR, after which size selection and purification were carried out. Libraries were sequenced paired-end with 100 bp reads on an Illumina HiSeq2000. SOAPnuke was used to process the raw data, throwing out any read that contained adapters or uncalled bases, had a mean Phred below 15, or lacked an exact constant-primer or identifier match. High-quality paired reads were merged with COPE v1.2.5, and unique nucleotide sequences were defined as clonotypes. MiTCR v1.1 was used to align clonotypes to the IMGT TRBV, TRBD and TRBJ reference segments. The analysis was restricted to V-J combinations with a frequency above 0.0001, which together covered just over 98% of the repertoires. The TCS score was defined as the ratio of F50 (clonal expansion) to E x V (chaos), calculated using BLOSUM62-based TCRdist between CDR3 peptides within each V-J. Welch's t-statistics and random forest reduced around 550 V-J features to 13, which were used in a naive Bayes classifier (R e1071). No statistical method was used to fix the sample size in advance, and group allocation was not hidden from the investigators. According to the paper, TCR Vbeta CDR3 sequencing was carried out on over 130 peripheral blood samples, which came from 40 to 45 ophthalmopathy, some 73 hyperthyroidism and approximately 17 progressor patients.

Sequencing was performed on peripheral blood mononuclear cells (PBMCs), taken at new diagnosis, from a patient treated with antithyroid drugs. This receptor was taken from a woman aged 25-40 years with Graves disease. Donor details come from another sample of the same person, matched by shared clones. The chain couples TRBV5-1 to TRBJ1-6; the D segment could be TRBD1, given 6 matching bases. In nucleotide form, the sequence is TGCGCCAGCAGACCCGACAGGTCGGGTACACCCCTCCACTTT. Protein translation: CASRPDRSGTPLHF.